The 18 T cell receptor beta chains listed next were all sequenced from one sample in a study of untreated major depressive disorder. Sequencing used immunoSEQ multiplex PCR; TCRdb keeps in-frame clones, though not all of them. Of tens of thousands of clones in the sample, around 87% were seen once. Sequencing was performed on CD4+ T cells from PBMCs. The receptor set was obtained from a woman in her twenties or thirties in good health.

J is TRBJ2-6 and V is TRBV9; the D gene is possibly TRBD2 (5 bases). V was cut by 4 bases and J by 0 bases, with 23 bases left in between. The CDR3 extends over 20 amino acids. CDR1 and CDR2 (germline): SGDLS, YYNGEE. CDR3 nucleotides: TGTGCCAGCAGCCCTATTAGGAGGCCTATTTTTTCCTCTGGGGCCAACGTCCTGACTTTC. This sequence encodes CASSPIRRPIFSSGANVLTF.

CDR3 in amino acids: CASSYRQGNEKLFF. The CDR3 DNA is TGTGCCAGCAGTTACCGGCAGGGTAATGAAAAACTGTTTTTT. J is TRBJ1-4 and V is TRBV6-6; perhaps TRBD1 as D (5 bases). CDR1 MNHNY and CDR2 SVGAGI come from the germline V gene (reference sequence). The CDR3 sequence is 14 residues long. V lost 2 bases and J 4 bases, leaving 8 bases between the germline ends.

The chain uses TRBV19 and TRBJ2-2; 13 bases agree with TRBD2. Germline V lookup: CDR1 LNHDA, CDR2 SQIVND (reference sequence). CDR3 length: 15 residues. The J segment lost 5 bases and the V segment lost 10 bases, leaving 7 bases of the junction unmatched. For the CDR3, the DNA is TGTGCCACTGACACGGGACTAGCGGGAACCGGGGAGCTGTTTTTT. Residues: CATDTGLAGTGELFF. Full variable domain (rest looked up from reference TRBV19 and TRBJ2-2): DGGITQSPKYLFRKEGQNVTLSCEQNLNHDAMYWYRQDPGQGLRLIYYSQIVNDFQKGDIAEGYSVSREKKESFPLTVTSAQKNPTAFYLCATDTGLAGTGELFFGEGSRLTVL.

About this clone itself: A junction end diverges from the germline sequence, so it may reflect a read error. CDR3 coding DNA: TGTGCTAGCAGCCGTGGACTGAACACTGAAGCTTTCTTT. It specifies CASSRGLNTEAFF. The chain carries TRBV7-7 and TRBJ1-1; D ambiguous. The CDR3 totals 13 residues. From germline, CDR1 is SSHAT and CDR2 FNYEAQ (reference sequence). Complete variable domain (other parts from reference TRBV7-7 and TRBJ1-1): GAGVSQSPRYKVTKRGQDVTLRCDPISSHATLYWYQQALGQGPEFLTYFNYEAQPDKSGLPSDRFSAERPEGSISTLTIQRTEQRDSAMYRCASSRGLNTEAFFGQGTRLTVV.

The V gene is TRBV10-3, the J gene TRBJ2-1; 8 nucleotides agree with TRBD1. The CDR3 has 15 residues. V trimming: 5 bases; J trimming: 7 bases; junction bases outside the gene matches: 10. Germline assignment: CDR1 ENHRY and CDR2 SYGVKD. CDR3 loop: CAISTGQGARNEQFF. The CDR3, as DNA: TGTGCCATCAGTACGGGCCAGGGGGCAAGGAATGAGCAGTTCTTC.

The chain links TRBV28 to TRBJ2-7; 7 positions match TRBD1. The CDR3 loop spans 14 amino acids. Per germline, CDR1 MDHEN and CDR2 SYDVKM. Trimming cost V 6 bases and J 2 bases; bases outside gene matches: 7. CDR3 sequence: CASSLGQITYEQYF. The CDR3 nucleotides read TGTGCCAGCAGCTTGGGACAGATCACCTACGAGCAGTACTTC.

The rearrangement uses TRBV9 and TRBJ2-1; 10 nucleotides align to TRBD2. Looked up from germline, CDR1 is SGDLS and CDR2 is YYNGEE. Trimming took 6 bases from V and 6 from J; bases not matched to a gene: 6. The CDR3 is 14 residues long. This CDR3 reads CASNVAGGRNEQFF. The CDR3 bases are TGTGCCAGCAATGTAGCGGGGGGCCGCAATGAGCAGTTCTTC.

The DNA of the CDR3 is TGTGCCAGCAGCTTAGACGGGGACAATCAGCCCCAGCATTTT. This encodes CASSLDGDNQPQHF. The J gene is TRBJ1-5, the V gene TRBV7-2, with D hard to call. There are 14 residues in the CDR3. Trimming shortened V by 1 base and J by 3 bases, and 7 bases separated the two germline ends. Per germline, CDR1 SGHTA and CDR2 FQGNSA.

V is TRBV7-2 and J is TRBJ1-5; 7 nucleotides agree with TRBD1. The V segment lost 1 base and the J segment 4 bases; nucleotides outside the gene matches: 4. Per germline, CDR1 SGHTA and CDR2 FQGNSA. The CDR3 loop spans 15 amino acids. The CDR3 protein is CASSLVETGNQPQHF. The CDR3 bases are TGTGCCAGCAGCTTAGTTGAGACAGGGAATCAGCCCCAGCATTTT.

V gene TRBV10-3 combines with J gene TRBJ2-7, with a possible D match to TRBD1 (7 bases). The CDR3 runs 16 residues. Germline lookup yields CDR1 ENHRY and CDR2 SYGVKD. V was trimmed by 0 bases and J by 6 bases, leaving 18 bases between them. As DNA, the CDR3 is TGTGCCATCAGTGAGTCGCGGCCAGGGGGGAGCGGCGAGCAGTACTTC. Its translation: CAISESRPGGSGEQYF.

The chain recombines TRBV7-2 with TRBJ1-5; 7 bases match TRBD1. There are 14 residues in the CDR3. V lost 5 bases, J lost 5 bases, and 6 bases stayed unmatched. The V gene's germline CDR1 is SGHTA and CDR2 FQGNSA. CDR3 sequence: CASSLGQPYQPQHF. CDR3 in DNA: TGTGCCAGCAGCCTGGGACAGCCCTATCAGCCCCAGCATTTT.

This clone has a handful of counts. The chain combines TRBV5-1 with TRBJ2-2; possible D gene TRBD2, 6 bases. V lost 4 bases, J lost 0 bases, and 13 bases lay in between. There are 16 residues in the CDR3. Per the germline V gene, CDR1 is SGHRS and CDR2 is YFSETQ. CDR3 nucleotides: TGCGCCAGCAGCCCCTGGGGACTTTCGAACACCGGGGAGCTGTTTTTT. Protein sequence: CASSPWGLSNTGELFF.

V is TRBV4-3 and J is TRBJ2-7, with D unresolved. The CDR3 sequence is 15 residues long. Trimming shortened V by 0 bases and J by 7 bases, and 16 bases separated the two germline ends. Per germline, CDR1 LGHNA and CDR2 YSLEER. The CDR3 sequence: CASSQEAGWPREQYF. In DNA, the CDR3 is TGCGCCAGCAGCCAAGAAGCCGGCTGGCCTCGGGAGCAGTACTTC.

The chain uses TRBV30 and TRBJ1-2; D is perhaps TRBD1 (5 bases). The CDR3 runs 11 residues. Germline CDR1 reads GTSNPN; CDR2 reads SVGIG (reference sequence). V was clipped by 7 bases and J by 8 bases, with 14 bases between them. In DNA, the CDR3 is TGTGCCTCAGGGCCCTCTGAGGGCTACACCTTC. Amino acids: CASGPSEGYTF.

The chain recombines TRBV5-1 with TRBJ1-2; 7 positions agree with TRBD1. Trimming removed 2 bases from V and 3 bases from J; junction bases left unmatched: 1. Germline assignment: CDR1 SGHRS and CDR2 YFSETQ. The CDR3 is 13 residues long. Here the CDR3 reads CASSFTGDYGYTF. The CDR3 DNA is TGCGCCAGCAGCTTTACAGGGGACTATGGCTACACCTTC.

The chain's CDR3 is CASSLAPLQPQHF. The CDR3 DNA sequence: TGCGCCAGCAGCTTGGCCCCTTTACAGCCCCAGCATTTT. The gene calls are TRBV5-1 and TRBJ1-5; D not certain. Germline V gives CDR1 SGHRS, CDR2 YFSETQ. The V end lost 0 bases, the J end lost 7 bases, and 8 bases lay between the germline ends. The CDR3 runs to 13 residues.

The chain carries TRBV4-2 and TRBJ2-7; D is undetermined. The V end was cut by 0 bases, the J end by 0 bases, with 6 bases between. The germline V gene has CDR1 LGHNA and CDR2 YNFKEQ. The CDR3 runs to 14 residues. CDR3 loop: CASSQEIDSYEQYF. CDR3 DNA sequence: TGTGCCAGCAGCCAAGAAATCGACTCCTACGAGCAGTACTTC.

The V and J genes are TRBV20-1 and TRBJ2-1; no clear D. Germline CDR1 is DFQATT and CDR2 is SNEGSKA (reference sequence). V lost 3 bases, J lost 10 bases, and 10 bases lay in between. This CDR3 contains 11 residues. CDR3 residues: CSASRQLEQFF. The CDR3, as DNA: TGCAGTGCTAGCCGGCAACTCGAGCAGTTCTTC.